The clone carrying this T cell receptor (beta chain) was counted only a few times. What it binds is not known. These data belong to a study of T cell repertoires in aging, cancer and after chemotherapy. A mixed TRB-A/B primer pool amplified rearranged TRB by multiplex touch-down PCR. TCRdb called the multiplex PCR reads again in MiXCR, with one record for every CDR3 protein. This table has about 12,000 distinct CDR3 sequences, approximately 30% appearing once. Study observations and caveats: Healthy donors lost TCR diversity with age mainly through richness, cancer patients through richness and evenness. Across the chemotherapy interval, each cancer cohort showed higher median generation probability, suggesting thymic rebound.

Amplification of TCR beta used genomic DNA extracted from peripheral blood. The TCR sequence derives from a human donor in good health. The donor label of this sample is uncertain. Specimen: blood.

CDR3 coding DNA: TGTGCCAGCAGCAAAACAGGGTTTGCCTCCTACGAGCAGTACTTC. Its protein is CASSKTGFASYEQYF. The chain combines TRBV5-6 with TRBJ2-7, with a tentative D call TRBD1 (6 bases). The CDR3 covers 15 residues. CDR1 and CDR2 (germline): SGHDT, YYEEEE. The V end lost 4 bases, the J end lost 0 bases, and 14 bases lay between the germline ends.